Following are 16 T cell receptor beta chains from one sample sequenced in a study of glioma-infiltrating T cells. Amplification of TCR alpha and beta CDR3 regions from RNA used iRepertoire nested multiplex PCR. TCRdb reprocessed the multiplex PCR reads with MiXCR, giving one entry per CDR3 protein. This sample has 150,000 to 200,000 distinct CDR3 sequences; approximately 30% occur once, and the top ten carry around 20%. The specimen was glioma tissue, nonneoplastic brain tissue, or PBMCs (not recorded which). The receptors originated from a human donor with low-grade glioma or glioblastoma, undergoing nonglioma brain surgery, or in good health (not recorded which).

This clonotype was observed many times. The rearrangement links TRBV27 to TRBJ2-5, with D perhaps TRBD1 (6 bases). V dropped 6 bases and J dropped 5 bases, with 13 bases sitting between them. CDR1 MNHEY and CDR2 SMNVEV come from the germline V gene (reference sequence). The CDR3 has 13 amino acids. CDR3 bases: TGTGCCAGCAGCCGACAGGTACGCGAGACCCAGTACTTC. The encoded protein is CASSRQVRETQYF.

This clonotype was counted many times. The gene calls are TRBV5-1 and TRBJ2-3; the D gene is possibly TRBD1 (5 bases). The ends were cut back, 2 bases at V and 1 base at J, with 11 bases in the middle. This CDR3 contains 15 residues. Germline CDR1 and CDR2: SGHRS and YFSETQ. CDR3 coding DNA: TGCGCCAGCAGCTTCAGAGGCAGGGGCACAGATACGCAGTATTTT. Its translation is CASSFRGRGTDTQYF. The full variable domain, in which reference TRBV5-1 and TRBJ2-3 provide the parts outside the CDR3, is KAGVTQTPRYLIKTRGQQVTLSCSPISGHRSVSWYQQTPGQGLQFLFEYFSETQRNKGNFPGRFSGRQFSNSRSEMNVSTLELGDSALYLCASSFRGRGTDTQYFGPGTRLTVL.

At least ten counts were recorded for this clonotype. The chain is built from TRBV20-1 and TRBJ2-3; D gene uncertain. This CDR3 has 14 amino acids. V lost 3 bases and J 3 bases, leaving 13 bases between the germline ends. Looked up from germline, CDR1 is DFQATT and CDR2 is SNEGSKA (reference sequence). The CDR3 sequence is CSARTPDGTDTQYF. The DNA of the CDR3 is TGCAGTGCTAGGACTCCCGATGGGACAGATACGCAGTATTTT.

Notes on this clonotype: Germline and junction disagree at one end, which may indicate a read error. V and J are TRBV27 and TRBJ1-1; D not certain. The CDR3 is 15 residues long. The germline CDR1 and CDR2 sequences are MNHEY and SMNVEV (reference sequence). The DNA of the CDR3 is TGTGCCAGCAGTTTGAGGAAAGGCGTGAACAATGAAGCTTTCTTT. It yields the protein CASSLRKGVNNEAFF.

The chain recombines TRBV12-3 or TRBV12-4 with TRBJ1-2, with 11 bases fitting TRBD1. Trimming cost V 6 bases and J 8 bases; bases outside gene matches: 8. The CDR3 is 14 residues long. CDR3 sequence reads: CASSLPGTGGGYTF. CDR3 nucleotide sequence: TGTGCCAGCAGCCTCCCCGGGACAGGGGGAGGCTACACCTTC.

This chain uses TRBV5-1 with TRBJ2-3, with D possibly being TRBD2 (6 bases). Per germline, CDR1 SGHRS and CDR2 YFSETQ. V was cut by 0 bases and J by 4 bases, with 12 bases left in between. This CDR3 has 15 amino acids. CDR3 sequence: CASSLAGAVSDTQYF. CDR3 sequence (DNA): TGCGCCAGCAGCTTGGCGGGAGCGGTATCAGATACGCAGTATTTT.

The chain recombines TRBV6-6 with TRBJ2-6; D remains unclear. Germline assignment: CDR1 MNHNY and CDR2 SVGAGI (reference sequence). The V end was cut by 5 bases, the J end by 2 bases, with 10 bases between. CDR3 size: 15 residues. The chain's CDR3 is CASSRKRAGANVLTF. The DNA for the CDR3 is TGTGCCAGCAGTCGAAAAAGAGCTGGGGCCAACGTCCTGACTTTC.

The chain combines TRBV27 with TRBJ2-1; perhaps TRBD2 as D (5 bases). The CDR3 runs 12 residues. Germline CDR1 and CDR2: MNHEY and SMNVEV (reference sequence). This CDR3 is CLSSRATGEQFF. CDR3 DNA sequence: TGTCTCAGCAGCCGGGCTACGGGGGAGCAGTTCTTC.

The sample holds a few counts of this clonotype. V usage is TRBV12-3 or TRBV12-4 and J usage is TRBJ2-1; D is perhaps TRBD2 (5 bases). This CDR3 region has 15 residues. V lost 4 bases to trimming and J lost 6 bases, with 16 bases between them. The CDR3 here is CASSSRTPDLNEQFF. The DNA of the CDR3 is TGTGCCAGCAGTTCCCGGACTCCAGATCTCAATGAGCAGTTCTTC.

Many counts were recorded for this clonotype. CDR3 in amino acids: CACHNSGKQFF. DNA for the CDR3: TGTGCCTGTCACAATAGCGGGAAGCAGTTCTTC. The chain is built from TRBV9 and TRBJ2-1, with 8 bases fitting TRBD2. J was trimmed by 11 bases and V by 10 bases; bases with no gene match: 8. The CDR3 spans 11 residues. Germline V lookup: CDR1 SGDLS, CDR2 YYNGEE.

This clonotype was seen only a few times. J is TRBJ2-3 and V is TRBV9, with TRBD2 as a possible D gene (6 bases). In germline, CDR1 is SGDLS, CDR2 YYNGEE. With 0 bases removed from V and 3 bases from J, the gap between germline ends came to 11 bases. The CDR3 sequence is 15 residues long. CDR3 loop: CASSVVGGVTDTQYF. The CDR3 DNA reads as TGTGCCAGCAGCGTAGTCGGCGGGGTGACAGATACGCAGTATTTT.

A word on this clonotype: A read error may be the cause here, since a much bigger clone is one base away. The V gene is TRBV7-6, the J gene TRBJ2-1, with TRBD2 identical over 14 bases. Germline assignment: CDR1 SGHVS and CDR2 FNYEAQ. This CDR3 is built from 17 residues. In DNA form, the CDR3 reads TGTGCCGGCAGCCCCCGACTAGCGGGAGGGTCTTTGAATGAGCAGTTCTTC. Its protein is CAGSPRLAGGSLNEQFF.

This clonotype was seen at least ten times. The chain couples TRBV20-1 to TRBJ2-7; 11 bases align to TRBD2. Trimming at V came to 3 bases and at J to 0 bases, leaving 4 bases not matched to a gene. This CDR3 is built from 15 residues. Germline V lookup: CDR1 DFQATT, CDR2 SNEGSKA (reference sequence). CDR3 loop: CSASGLAGSSYEQYF. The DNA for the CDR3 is TGCAGTGCTAGTGGACTAGCGGGCAGCTCCTACGAGCAGTACTTC.

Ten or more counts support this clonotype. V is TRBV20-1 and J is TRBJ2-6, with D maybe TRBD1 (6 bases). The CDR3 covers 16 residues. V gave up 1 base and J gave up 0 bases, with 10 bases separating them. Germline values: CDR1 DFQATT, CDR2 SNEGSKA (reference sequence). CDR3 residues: CSARGIQGSGANVLTF. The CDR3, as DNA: TGCAGTGCTAGAGGCATACAGGGCTCTGGGGCCAACGTCCTGACTTTC.

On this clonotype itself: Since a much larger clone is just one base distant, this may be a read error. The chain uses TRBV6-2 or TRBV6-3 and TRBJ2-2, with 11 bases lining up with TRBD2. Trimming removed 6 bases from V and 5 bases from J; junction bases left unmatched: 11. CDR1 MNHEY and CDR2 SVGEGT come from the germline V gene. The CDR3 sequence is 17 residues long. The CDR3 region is CASRLAALAGDTGELFF. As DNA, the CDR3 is TGTGCCAGCAGGCTGGCCGCACTAGCGGGAGATACCGGGGAGCTGTTTTTT.

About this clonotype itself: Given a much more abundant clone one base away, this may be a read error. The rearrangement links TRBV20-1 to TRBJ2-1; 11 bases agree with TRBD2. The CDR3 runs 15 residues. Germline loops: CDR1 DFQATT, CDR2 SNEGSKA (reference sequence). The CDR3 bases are TGCAGTGCTAGGGGGACTAGCGGTTACTACAATGATCAGTTCTTC. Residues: CSARGTSGYYNDQFF.